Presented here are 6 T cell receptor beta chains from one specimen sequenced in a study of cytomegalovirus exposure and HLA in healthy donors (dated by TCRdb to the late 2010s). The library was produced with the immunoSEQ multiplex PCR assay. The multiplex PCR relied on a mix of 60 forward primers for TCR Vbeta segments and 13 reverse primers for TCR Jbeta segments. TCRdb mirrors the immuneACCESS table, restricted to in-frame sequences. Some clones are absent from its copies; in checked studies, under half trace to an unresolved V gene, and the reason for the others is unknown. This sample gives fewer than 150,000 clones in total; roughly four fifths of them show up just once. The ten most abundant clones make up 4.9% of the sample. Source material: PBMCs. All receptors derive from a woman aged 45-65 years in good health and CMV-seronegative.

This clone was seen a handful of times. Written as DNA, the CDR3 is TGCGCCAGCAGCGCCCAGGTAGGTCTTGATGAGCAGTTCTTC. Its protein product is CASSAQVGLDEQFF. V gene TRBV5-1 combines with J gene TRBJ2-1; D not resolved. Trimming pared 4 bases from V and 8 bases from J, leaving 16 bases between. Germline CDR1 reads SGHRS; CDR2 reads YFSETQ. The length of the CDR3 is 14 residues.

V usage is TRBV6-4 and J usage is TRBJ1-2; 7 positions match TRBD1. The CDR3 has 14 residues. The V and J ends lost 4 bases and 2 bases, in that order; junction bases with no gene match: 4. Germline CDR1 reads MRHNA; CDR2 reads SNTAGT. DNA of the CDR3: TGTGCCAGCAGTGCCGAGACAGGGAACTATGGCTACACCTTC. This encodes CASSAETGNYGYTF.

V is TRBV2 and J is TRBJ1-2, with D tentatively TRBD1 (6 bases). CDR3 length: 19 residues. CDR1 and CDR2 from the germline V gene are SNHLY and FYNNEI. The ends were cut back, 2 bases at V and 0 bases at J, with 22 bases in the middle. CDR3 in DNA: TGTGCCAGCAGTGAAATAGGCGGGGGCCGTTCACCCGCTAACTATGGCTACACCTTC. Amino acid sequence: CASSEIGGGRSPANYGYTF.

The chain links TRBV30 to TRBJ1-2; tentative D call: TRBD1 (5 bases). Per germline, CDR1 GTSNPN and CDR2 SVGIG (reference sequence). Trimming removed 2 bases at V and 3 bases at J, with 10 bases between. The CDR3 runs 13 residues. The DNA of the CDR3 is TGTGCCTGGAGTCCAGGGAGGGACTATGGCTACACCTTC. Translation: CAWSPGRDYGYTF.

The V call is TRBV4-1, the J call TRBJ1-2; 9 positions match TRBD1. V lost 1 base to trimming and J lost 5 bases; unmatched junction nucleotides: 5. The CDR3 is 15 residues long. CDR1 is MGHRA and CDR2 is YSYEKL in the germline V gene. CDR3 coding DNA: TGCGCCAGCAGCCAAGTGGGACAGGGACTATATGGCTACACCTTC. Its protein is CASSQVGQGLYGYTF.

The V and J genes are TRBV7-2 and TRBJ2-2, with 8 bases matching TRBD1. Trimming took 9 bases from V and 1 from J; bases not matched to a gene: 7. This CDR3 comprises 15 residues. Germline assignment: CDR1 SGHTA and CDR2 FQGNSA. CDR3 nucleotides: TGTGCCAGAGATAAAGGGACAGGGAACACCGGGGAGCTGTTTTTT. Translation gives CARDKGTGNTGELFF.